Included here is one TCR beta chain sequence, with context. Its target is not known. The data were produced by immunoSEQ multiplex PCR, yet TCRdb's version contains in-frame clones alone and is incomplete. The sample records around 110,000 clones, around 92% being singletons. The data were obtained in a study of T cell responses to AZD1222 COVID-19 vaccine. Analysis merged second doses at about 4 or about 12 weeks. Study results and limitations: Clonal diversity was possibly underestimated, and white British individuals and females predominated among donors. Spike-specific TCRs gained breadth and depth after people received two AZD1222 doses.

The CDR3 has 17 residues. V dropped 3 bases and J dropped 1; count of bases not matched to a gene: 9. Germline-derived CDR1 and CDR2 are SEHNR and FQNEAQ (reference sequence). The sequence was collected from an adult who received the AZD1222 COVID-19 vaccine. This chain joins TRBV7-9 and TRBJ2-5; 9 nucleotides match TRBD1. The sequencing here drew on peripheral blood, taken 28 days after the second AZD1222 dose. The CDR3 nucleotides are TGTGCCAGCAGCTTCCGACGGACAGGGGCAACCCAAGAGACCCAGTACTTC. Protein: CASSFRRTGATQETQYF.